This TCR beta chain is from a study of ipilimumab plus nivolumab after autologous stem cell transplantation. The study's findings and limits: TCR repertoire, Treg phenotype and gut microbiota reportedly support more study of this approach.

Patients got ipilimumab 1 mg/kg beginning 14 to 28 days post-transplant. Germline V gives CDR1 MNHNS, CDR2 SASEGT. Between the trimmed V and J ends, which lost 1 base and 7 bases, there was a span of 10 bases. The CDR3 consists of 13 residues. The assay was immunoSEQ multiplex PCR, and TCRdb's table has in-frame clones only and misses some. The table lists some 19,000 clones, roughly four fifths of them singletons. With respect to this clone: Its antigen is unknown.

Sequenced here: PBMCs, sampled in a trial of ipilimumab plus nivolumab as post-transplant consolidation. The sequence came from a male donor with diffuse large B-cell lymphoma. The V call is TRBV6-1, the J call TRBJ2-5; D possibly corresponds to TRBD1 (6 bases). CDR3 region: CASSEDPQGTQYF. The CDR3 DNA reads TGTGCCAGCAGTGAAGACCCACAGGGGACCCAGTACTTC.